This T cell receptor (beta chain) was sequenced in a study of shared clonotypes between healthy human individuals. Assay: immunoSEQ multiplex PCR; the TCRdb copy retains only in-frame clones and omits some. In the table there are roughly 1 million clones, about 80% of which are singletons. This clone occurred a few times. The CDR3 covers 14 residues. With 7 bases clipped from V and 7 bases from J, the junction kept 9 bases outside the gene matches. Per the germline V gene, CDR1 is LNHDA and CDR2 is SQIVND (reference sequence). The chain combines TRBV19 with TRBJ2-7, with 11 positions matching TRBD2. Sequencing input: memory CD4+ T cells from PBMCs. Regarding subset: CD45RA-negative fraction. This TCR was recovered from a young man in good health. Some clones in this sample may be carry-over from other donors' samples. The CDR3: CASTTLAGEGEQYF. DNA of the CDR3: TGTGCCAGTACCACACTAGCGGGAGAGGGGGAGCAGTACTTC.